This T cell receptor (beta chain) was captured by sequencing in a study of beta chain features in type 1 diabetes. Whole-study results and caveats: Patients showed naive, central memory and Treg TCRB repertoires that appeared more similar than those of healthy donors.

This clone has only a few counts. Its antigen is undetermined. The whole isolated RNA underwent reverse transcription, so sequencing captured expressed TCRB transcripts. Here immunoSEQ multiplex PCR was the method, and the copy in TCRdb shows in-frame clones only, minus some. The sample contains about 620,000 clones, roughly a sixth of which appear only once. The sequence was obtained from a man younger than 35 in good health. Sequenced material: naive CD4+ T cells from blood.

CDR3 in amino acids: CASSKAGRTAPQPQHF. In DNA form, the CDR3 reads TGTGCCAGCAGCAAAGCGGGGCGGACCGCACCGCAGCCCCAGCATTTT. This sequence joins TRBV21-1 and TRBJ1-5; no check of the table's D call, TRBD1, against the DNA was made. TRBV21-1 is tagged as a pseudogene. The CDR3 runs 16 residues.